Below, one T cell receptor beta chain is given with its context. No antigen is known for it. Produced via immunoSEQ multiplex PCR; TCRdb's table is partial and in-frame only. In the table there are about 22,000 clones, roughly 90% of which are singletons. This sample was included in a study of T cells after posttransplantation cyclophosphamide. Trimming took 0 bases from V and 2 from J, leaving 17 bases between them. The CDR3 totals 17 residues. CDR1 is LGHNA and CDR2 is YNFKEQ in the germline V gene. Cyclophosphamide on days +3 and +4 followed busulfan-fludarabine conditioning and a marrow graft. General study results and limits: Later blood repertoires were often dominated by clones from the donor CD8+ memory compartment. Blood and skin or GI T cell repertoires showed limited TRB overlap. After PTCy, TRB diversity resembled that of CNI/methotrexate controls.

This sequence was found in a female patient aged 25-40 years who received an allogeneic stem cell transplant from an unrelated donor, was CMV-positive, and had no GVHD. Some of these T cells may belong to the graft donor. The starting material was PBMCs, obtained after allogeneic stem cell transplant with posttransplant cyclophosphamide. This sequence joins TRBV4-2 and TRBJ2-7; perhaps TRBD1 as D (6 bases). The CDR3 sequence is CASSQDRPWDTPYEQYF. CDR3 in DNA: TGTGCCAGCAGCCAAGATCGACCGTGGGACACGCCCTACGAGCAGTACTTC.